This T cell receptor beta chain was identified during a study of blood T cell repertoires in COVID-19. The overall study: Samples of COVID-19 (acute and convalescent) were obtained from the United States, Italy and Spain.

The germline CDR1 and CDR2 sequences are SGHNT and YYREEE (reference sequence). The CDR3 is made up of 16 amino acids. V lost 0 bases to trimming and J lost 0 bases, with 12 bases between them. Repertoires were generated with immunoSEQ multiplex PCR, while TCRdb's copy carries only in-frame clones and drops some. The sample holds some 42,000 clones, around 89% seen once. The receptor was derived from a man under 40 with active or convalescent COVID-19. The chain employs TRBV5-4 and TRBJ1-2; D remains unclear. Sequencing was done on a sample of peripheral blood. The CDR3 DNA follows: TGTGCCAGCAGCTTGGACTTATACAGTTCTAACTATGGCTACACCTTC. This encodes CASSLDLYSSNYGYTF.